This T cell receptor (beta chain) was retrieved from a study of OX40 agonist ivuxolimab in advanced cancers. Here immunoSEQ multiplex PCR was the method, and the copy in TCRdb shows in-frame clones only, minus some. The sample consists of 65,000 to 85,000 clones, about 87% of them appearing once. Points on this clone: Its cognate antigen is unknown.

This CDR3 spans 15 amino acids. Germline CDR1 reads SQVTM; CDR2 reads ANQGSEA. Trimming took 7 bases from V and 6 from J, leaving 22 bases between them. General study findings and limits: What antigens the expanded peripheral T cells recognized was never established. Mean expanded clone counts were higher in CD8+ than CD4+ T cells. At 0.1 to 3.0 mg/kg, CD4+ and CD8+ blood T cells expanded clonally by week 6.

This chain links TRBV29-1 with TRBJ2-1; no definite D call. This receptor was identified in an adult with an advanced solid tumor such as melanoma, head and neck, liver or kidney cancer. The source was CD4+ or CD8+ T cells sorted from blood, collected in a trial of the OX40 agonist ivuxolimab. Here the CDR3 DNA reads TGCAGCGGGTCCGGCGTAACCGATGGATCCAATGAGCAGTTCTTC. It encodes CSGSGVTDGSNEQFF.